Included here is one T cell receptor beta chain sequence, with context. Its antigen is unidentified. The V gene lost 9 bases and the J gene lost 10 bases, with 13 bases spanning the gap. This CDR3 is 11 amino acids long. Looked up from germline, CDR1 is MNHNS and CDR2 is SASEGT. The sample originates from a study of tumor-infiltrating lymphocytes in primary liver carcinoma. The wider study: Tissue type made little difference to sample yields of roughly 3.65 to 7.13 million productive TCRbeta reads. Findings and caveats of the study: It was in tumors, not blood, that the top-250-clone fraction was significantly higher (p = 0.039).

cDNA specific to TCR beta was made from 500 ng of total RNA, with a constant-region primer employed for priming. Nested multiplex PCR, run for three rounds with slightly modified ARM-PCR, yielded TCR beta libraries. Rounds one and two of PCR, each of 9 to 11 cycles, were primed with TRBV1-TRBV30 forward primers and a C-beta reverse primer. TCRdb ran MiXCR on the multiplex PCR reads and lists one entry per CDR3 protein. The data show 310,000 or so distinct CDR3 sequences, with approximately 58% seen just once and 15% to 20% held by the top ten. RNA was extracted from whole blood without cell sorting, alongside germline DNA.

The rearrangement uses TRBV6-1 and TRBJ2-1, with D possibly being TRBD1 (5 bases). The sequence was collected from a young woman with primary liver carcinoma and hepatitis B virus infection. Sequences were obtained from peripheral blood. The CDR3 nucleotides read TGTGCCAGGGAACCAGGGAACGAGCAGTTCTTC. This codes for CAREPGNEQFF.